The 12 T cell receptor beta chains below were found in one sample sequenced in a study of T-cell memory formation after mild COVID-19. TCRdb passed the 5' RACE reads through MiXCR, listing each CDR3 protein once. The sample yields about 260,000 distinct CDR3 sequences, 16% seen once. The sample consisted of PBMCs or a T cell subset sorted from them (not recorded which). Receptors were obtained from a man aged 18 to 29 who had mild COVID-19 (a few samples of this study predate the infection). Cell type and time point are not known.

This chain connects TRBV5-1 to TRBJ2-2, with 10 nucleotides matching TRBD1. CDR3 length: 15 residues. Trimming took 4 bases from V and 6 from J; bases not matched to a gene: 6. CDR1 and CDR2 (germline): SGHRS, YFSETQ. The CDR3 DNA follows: TGCGCCAGCAGCCTGACAGGGGGCGAGGCCGGGGAGCTGTTTTTT. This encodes CASSLTGGEAGELFF.

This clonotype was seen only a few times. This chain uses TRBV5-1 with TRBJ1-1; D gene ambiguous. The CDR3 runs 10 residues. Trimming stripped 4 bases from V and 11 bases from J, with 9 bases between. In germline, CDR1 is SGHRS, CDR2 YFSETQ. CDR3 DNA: TGCGCCAGCAGCCACCGCCCGGCTTTCTTT. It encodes CASSHRPAFF.

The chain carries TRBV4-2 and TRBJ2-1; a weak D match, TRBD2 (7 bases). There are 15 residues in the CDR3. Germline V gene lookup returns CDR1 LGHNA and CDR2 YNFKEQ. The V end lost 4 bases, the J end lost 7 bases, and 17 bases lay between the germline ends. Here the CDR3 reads CASSPRLEGGNEQFF. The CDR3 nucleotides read TGTGCCAGCAGCCCCCGGTTGGAGGGGGGGAATGAGCAGTTCTTC.

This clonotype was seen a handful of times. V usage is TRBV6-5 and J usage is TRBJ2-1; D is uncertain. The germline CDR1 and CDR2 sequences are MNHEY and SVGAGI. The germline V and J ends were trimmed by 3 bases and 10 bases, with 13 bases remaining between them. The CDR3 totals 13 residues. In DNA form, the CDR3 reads TGTGCCAGCAGTTATAAACAGATGGGAGAGCAGTTCTTC. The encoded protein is CASSYKQMGEQFF.

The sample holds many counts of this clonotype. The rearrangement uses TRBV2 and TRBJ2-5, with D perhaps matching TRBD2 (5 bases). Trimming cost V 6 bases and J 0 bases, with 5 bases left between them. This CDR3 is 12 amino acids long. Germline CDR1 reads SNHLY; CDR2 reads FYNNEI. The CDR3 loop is CASRGDQETQYF. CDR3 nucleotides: TGTGCCAGCAGGGGAGACCAAGAGACCCAGTACTTC.

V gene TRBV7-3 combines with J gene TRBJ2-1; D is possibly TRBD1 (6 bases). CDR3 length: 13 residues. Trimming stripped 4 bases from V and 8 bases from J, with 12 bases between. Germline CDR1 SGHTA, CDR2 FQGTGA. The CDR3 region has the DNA TGTGCCAGCAGCTCAGGGGTCCTCGATGAGCAGTTCTTC. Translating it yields CASSSGVLDEQFF.

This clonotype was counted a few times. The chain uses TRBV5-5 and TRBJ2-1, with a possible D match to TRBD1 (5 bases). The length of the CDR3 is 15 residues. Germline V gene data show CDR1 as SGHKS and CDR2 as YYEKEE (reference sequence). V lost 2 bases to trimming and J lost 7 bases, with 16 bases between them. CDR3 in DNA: TGTGCCAGCAGCTTAATGGGGCTAGTTGGGAATGAGCAGTTCTTC. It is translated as CASSLMGLVGNEQFF.

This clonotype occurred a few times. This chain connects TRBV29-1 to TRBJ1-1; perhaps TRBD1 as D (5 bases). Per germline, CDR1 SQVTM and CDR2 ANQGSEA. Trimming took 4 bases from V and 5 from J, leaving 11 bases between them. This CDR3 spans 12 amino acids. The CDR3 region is CSVAGGSTEAFF. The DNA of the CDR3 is TGCAGCGTTGCGGGGGGGTCGACTGAAGCTTTCTTT.

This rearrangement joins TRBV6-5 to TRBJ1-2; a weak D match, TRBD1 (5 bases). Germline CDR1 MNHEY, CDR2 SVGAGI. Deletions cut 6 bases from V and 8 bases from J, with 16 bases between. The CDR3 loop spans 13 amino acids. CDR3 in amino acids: CASRGGGGGGYTF. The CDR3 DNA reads TGTGCCAGCAGGGGCGGGGGGGGAGGAGGCTACACCTTC.

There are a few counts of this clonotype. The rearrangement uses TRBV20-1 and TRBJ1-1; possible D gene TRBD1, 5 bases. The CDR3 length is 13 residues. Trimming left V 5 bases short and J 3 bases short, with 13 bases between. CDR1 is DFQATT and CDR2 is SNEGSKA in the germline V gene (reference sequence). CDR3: CSARAGTHTEAFF. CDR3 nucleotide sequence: TGCAGTGCTCGGGCCGGGACTCACACTGAAGCTTTCTTT.

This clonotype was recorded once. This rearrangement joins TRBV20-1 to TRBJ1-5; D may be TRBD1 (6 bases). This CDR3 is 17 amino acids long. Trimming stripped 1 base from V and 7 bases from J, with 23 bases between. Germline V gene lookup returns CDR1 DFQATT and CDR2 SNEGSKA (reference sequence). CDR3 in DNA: TGCAGTGCTAGAGCGGGTCGAATCCTAGGGGGGGCCCAGCCCCAGCATTTT. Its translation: CSARAGRILGGAQPQHF.

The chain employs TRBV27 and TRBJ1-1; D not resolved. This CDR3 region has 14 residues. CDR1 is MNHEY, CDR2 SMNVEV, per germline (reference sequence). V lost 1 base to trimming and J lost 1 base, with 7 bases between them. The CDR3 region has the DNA TGTGCCAGCAGTTTATTACACCAGAACACTGAAGCTTTCTTT. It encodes CASSLLHQNTEAFF.